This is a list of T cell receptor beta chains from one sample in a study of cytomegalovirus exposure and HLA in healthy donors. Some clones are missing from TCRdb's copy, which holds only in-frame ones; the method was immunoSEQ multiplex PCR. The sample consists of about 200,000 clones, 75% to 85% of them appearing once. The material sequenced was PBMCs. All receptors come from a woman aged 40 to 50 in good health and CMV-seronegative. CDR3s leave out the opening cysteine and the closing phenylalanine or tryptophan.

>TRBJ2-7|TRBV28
ASTATGRIHEQY
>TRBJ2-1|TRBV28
ASSSGRPGLAGGLDYNEQF
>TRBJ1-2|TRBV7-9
ASSPTGVRYGYT
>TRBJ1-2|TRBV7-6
ASSTPWDREDGYT
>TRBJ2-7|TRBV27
ASRTLARTYYEQY
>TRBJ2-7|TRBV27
ASSSTGGGYEQY
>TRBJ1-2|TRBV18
ASSDGLNYGYT
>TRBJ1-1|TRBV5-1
ASSRGTGSGTEAF
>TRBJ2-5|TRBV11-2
ASSRRPGSQETQY
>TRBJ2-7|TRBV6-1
ASRTARGEQY
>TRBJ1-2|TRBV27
ASGRQVQDGYT
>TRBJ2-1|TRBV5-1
ASSSGTSGLNEQF
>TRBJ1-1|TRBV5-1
ASSLGDRDPTEAF
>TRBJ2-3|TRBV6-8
AHSRPGLCGFTDTQY
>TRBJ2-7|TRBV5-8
ASSKGGTDYYEQY
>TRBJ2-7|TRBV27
ASSPFWDRSSYEQY
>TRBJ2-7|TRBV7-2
ASSSQWTGRRSYEQY